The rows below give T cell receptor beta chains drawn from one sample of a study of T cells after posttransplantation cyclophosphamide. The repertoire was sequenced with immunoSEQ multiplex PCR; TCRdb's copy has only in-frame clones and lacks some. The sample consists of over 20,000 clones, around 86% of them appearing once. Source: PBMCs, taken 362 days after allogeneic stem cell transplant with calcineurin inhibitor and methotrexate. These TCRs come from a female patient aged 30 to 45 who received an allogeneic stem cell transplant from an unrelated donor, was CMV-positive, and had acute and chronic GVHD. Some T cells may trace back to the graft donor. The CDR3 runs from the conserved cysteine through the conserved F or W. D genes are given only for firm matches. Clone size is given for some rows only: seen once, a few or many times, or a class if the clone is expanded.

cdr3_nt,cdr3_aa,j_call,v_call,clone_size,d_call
TGTGCCAGCAGTCACCAAAACTTGAACACTGAAGCTTTCTTT,CASSHQNLNTEAFF,TRBJ1-1,TRBV6-6,NA,NA
TGTGCCACCCGGACAGGAAATTACGGCTACACCTTC,CATRTGNYGYTF,TRBJ1-2,TRBV6-6,NA,TRBD1
TGCGCCAGCAGCAAAGAACCGCCGACAGGGTCAAAATCCTACGAGCAGTACTTC,CASSKEPPTGSKSYEQYF,TRBJ2-7,TRBV4-1,NA,TRBD1
TGCAGCGTCGGGAGGGGGCTTGGCTATGGCTACACCTTC,CSVGRGLGYGYTF,TRBJ1-2,TRBV29-1,NA,TRBD1
TGTGCCAGCAGCCAAATGTCTGGGTTGACAGGGGTGGCTTTCTTT,CASSQMSGLTGVAFF,TRBJ1-1,TRBV14,once,TRBD1
TGTGCCAGCAGTACCGGTCTCCAAGAGACCCAGTACTTC,CASSTGLQETQYF,TRBJ2-5,TRBV27,NA,NA
TGTGCCAGCAGCTCCTACGACAGATTCTACGAGCAGTACTTC,CASSSYDRFYEQYF,TRBJ2-7,TRBV7-2,NA,NA
TGCGCCAGCAGTCCCACCGGGAGGCATGAGCAGTTCTTC,CASSPTGRHEQFF,TRBJ2-1,TRBV4-1,NA,TRBD2
TGTGCCAGCAGTTACACAGGGTACTATGTAGATCAGCCCCAGCATTTT,CASSYTGYYVDQPQHF,TRBJ1-5,TRBV2,NA,NA
TGTGCCACCAGCAGAGGGGGACAGGGCATTCCAACTAATGAAAAACTGTTTTTT,CATSRGGQGIPTNEKLFF,TRBJ1-4,TRBV15,NA,TRBD1
TGCGCCAGCAGCCAAGTCGCGGGGAGCTGGGATGAGCAGTTCTTC,CASSQVAGSWDEQFF,TRBJ2-1,TRBV4-1,NA,NA
TGCAGCGTTGAAGATGGAGACAGCACGGGGCAGTTCTTC,CSVEDGDSTGQFF,TRBJ2-1,TRBV29-1,once,NA
TGCGCCAGCAGCCAATCCGGGGGCTACGAGCAGTACTTC,CASSQSGGYEQYF,TRBJ2-7,TRBV4-1,NA,NA
TGTGCCAGCTCACAAGACAGGGAAGCTTTCTTT,CASSQDREAFF,TRBJ1-1,TRBV18,once,NA
TGTGCCAGCAGTTATCAGGCTATTAACTATGGCTACACCTTC,CASSYQAINYGYTF,TRBJ1-2,TRBV28,few,NA
TGCAGCGCCAGCCGCGGAAGCACAGATACGCAGTATTTT,CSASRGSTDTQYF,TRBJ2-3,TRBV29-1,NA,NA
TGTGCCAGCAGCTTAGTGGGGGGGGGACATGGCTACACCTTC,CASSLVGGGHGYTF,TRBJ1-2,TRBV7-2,NA,NA
TGTGCCAGTCGAACGACAGGATTTAGGTATGAGCAGTTCTTC,CASRTTGFRYEQFF,TRBJ2-1,TRBV19,NA,NA
TGTGCCAGCAGCGTAGCTCTCGGTGCTGGGGCCAACGTCCTGACTTTC,CASSVALGAGANVLTF,TRBJ2-6,TRBV9,few,NA
TGTGCCAGCAGTAGACAGGGGAACTATGGCTACACCTTC,CASSRQGNYGYTF,TRBJ1-2,TRBV25-1,once,TRBD1
TGTGCCAGTAGTTCCGCGGCTAGCGGGAGTTGGGAGCAGTACTTC,CASSSAASGSWEQYF,TRBJ2-7,TRBV19,NA,TRBD2
TGTGCCAGCAGCCCAGGAGGGGTAACGGAGACCCAGTACTTC,CASSPGGVTETQYF,TRBJ2-5,TRBV7-2,NA,NA
TGTGCCAGCAGCTCAACCACAGGGTTGGATGGCTACACCTTC,CASSSTTGLDGYTF,TRBJ1-2,TRBV7-9,NA,NA
TGTGCCAGCAGTACTAGCTGGAATGAGCAGTTCTTC,CASSTSWNEQFF,TRBJ2-1,TRBV7-9,once,NA
TGCGCCAGCAGCGGACGGACTGTCTACGAGCAGTACTTC,CASSGRTVYEQYF,TRBJ2-7,TRBV5-1,NA,NA
TGTGCCAGTAGTATTATTGGTACAGGAGACACTGAAGCTTTCTTT,CASSIIGTGDTEAFF,TRBJ1-1,TRBV19,NA,NA
TGCGCCAGCAGCTTGACAGGGGGCGCAGGCACCGGGGAGCTGTTTTTT,CASSLTGGAGTGELFF,TRBJ2-2,TRBV5-1,NA,TRBD1
TGTGCCAGTAGTATACAGGATGAAAAACTGTTTTTT,CASSIQDEKLFF,TRBJ1-4,TRBV19,NA,NA
TGTGCCAGCAGTTGCTCCGGGGGACAGGGAAAATGCTACGAGCAGTACTTC,CASSCSGGQGKCYEQYF,TRBJ2-7,TRBV28,NA,TRBD1
TGTGCCAGCAGCTCCTTGGGGACTAGCGAGCATGAGCAGTTCTTC,CASSSLGTSEHEQFF,TRBJ2-1,TRBV11-2,NA,TRBD2
TGTGCCACCAGCAGAGATCTTGGCGGAGGACGGCCCCAGCATTTT,CATSRDLGGGRPQHF,TRBJ1-5,TRBV15,once,NA
TGTGCTAGCCGGGGAGTTGAAAAACTGTTTTTT,CASRGVEKLFF,TRBJ1-4,TRBV6-6,NA,NA
TGTGCCAGCAGAGGACTCCTGAGCTCCTACGAGCAGTACTTC,CASRGLLSSYEQYF,TRBJ2-7,TRBV7-2,NA,NA
TGTGCCAGCAGTTACTCTCTCCGAGGGACCTACGAGCAGTACTTC,CASSYSLRGTYEQYF,TRBJ2-7,TRBV6-5,NA,NA
TGTGCCAGCAGCTTCTCCCGGACAGGGGGAATCTATGGCTACACCTTC,CASSFSRTGGIYGYTF,TRBJ1-2,TRBV13,NA,TRBD1
TGTGCCAGCAGCTTAGGGAGGACAGGGCGACAAGGGGACTACACCTTC,CASSLGRTGRQGDYTF,TRBJ1-2,TRBV7-2,NA,TRBD1
TGTGCCAGTACCCTCCAGGGGGACTATGGCTACACCTTC,CASTLQGDYGYTF,TRBJ1-2,TRBV19,NA,TRBD1
TGTGCCAGCAGCTTTTCGGGGTGGGACAATCAGCCCCAGCATTTT,CASSFSGWDNQPQHF,TRBJ1-5,TRBV7-9,few,NA
TGTGCCTTTACTAGCGGGGGTGGCACAGATACGCAGTATTTT,CAFTSGGGTDTQYF,TRBJ2-3,TRBV30,NA,TRBD2
TGTGCCAGCAGCCGGGGCGCTAGCGGGCTGGGGGAGCTGTTTTTT,CASSRGASGLGELFF,TRBJ2-2,TRBV5-5,NA,TRBD2
TGTGCCAGTAGTTCCGGGGTAGACTATGGCTACACCTTC,CASSSGVDYGYTF,TRBJ1-2,TRBV19,NA,NA
TGTGCCAGCCGCAAGGCGCGGAGGGGAACGACCCATGATAATGAGCAGTTCTTC,CASRKARRGTTHDNEQFF,TRBJ2-1,TRBV7-2,NA,NA
TGTGCCAGCAGCCCCCAGGGGGCGGTGAACACTGAAGCTTTCTTT,CASSPQGAVNTEAFF,TRBJ1-1,TRBV5-5,NA,TRBD1
TGTGCCTCAGCGGCCTATGGGGTCATGTACAATGAGCAGTTCTTC,CASAAYGVMYNEQFF,TRBJ2-1,TRBV2,NA,NA
TGTGCCAGCAGTCCTCGTTGGGGCACCGAGACCCAGTACTTC,CASSPRWGTETQYF,TRBJ2-5,TRBV5-4,NA,NA
TGCGCCAGCAGCTTGGTACAGGGCGGAAACACCATATATTTT,CASSLVQGGNTIYF,TRBJ1-3,TRBV5-1,NA,NA
TGCGCCAGCAAAGAGGGGGAAGAGACCCAGTACTTC,CASKEGEETQYF,TRBJ2-5,TRBV5-1,once,NA
TGTGCCAGCAGTTACGGGACTACGACGGTAGGGCACGAGCAGTACTTC,CASSYGTTTVGHEQYF,TRBJ2-7,TRBV6-5,NA,TRBD2
TGTGCCAGCAGCTTAGATGCCCCCAGCTATGGCTACACCTTC,CASSLDAPSYGYTF,TRBJ1-2,TRBV11-1,NA,NA
TGTGCCAGTAGTACGACAGGGTTTGGTGATGAAAAACTGTTTTTT,CASSTTGFGDEKLFF,TRBJ1-4,TRBV19,NA,TRBD1
TGCAGCGCCGACAATGAGCAGTTCTTC,CSADNEQFF,TRBJ2-1,TRBV29-1,NA,NA
TGTGCCAGCGCCAGGGAGGCGGGCACAGATACGCAGTATTTT,CASAREAGTDTQYF,TRBJ2-3,TRBV7-2,NA,NA
TGTGCCAGCACCCGGGGAGGAAGTAACTACGAGCAGTACTTC,CASTRGGSNYEQYF,TRBJ2-7,TRBV28,NA,NA